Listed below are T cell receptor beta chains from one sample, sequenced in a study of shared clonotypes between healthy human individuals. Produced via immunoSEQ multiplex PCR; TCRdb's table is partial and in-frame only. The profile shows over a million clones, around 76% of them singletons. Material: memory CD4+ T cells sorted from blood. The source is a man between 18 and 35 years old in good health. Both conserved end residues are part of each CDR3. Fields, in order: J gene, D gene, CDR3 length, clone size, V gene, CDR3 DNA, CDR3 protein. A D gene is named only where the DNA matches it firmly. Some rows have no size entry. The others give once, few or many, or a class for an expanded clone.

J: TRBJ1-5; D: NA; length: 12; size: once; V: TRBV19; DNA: TGTGCCAGTGCCGGACGGCGCCAGCCCCAGCATTTT; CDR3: CASAGRRQPQHF
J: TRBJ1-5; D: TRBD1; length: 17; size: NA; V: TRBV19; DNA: TGTGCCAGTAGTATACGACAGGGAGGGGGGAGCAATCAGCCCCAGCATTTT; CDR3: CASSIRQGGGSNQPQHF
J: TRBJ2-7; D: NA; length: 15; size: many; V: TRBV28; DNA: TGTGCCAGCAGCCGGACAGGGCCGGGGGGCTACGAGCAGTACTTC; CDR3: CASSRTGPGGYEQYF
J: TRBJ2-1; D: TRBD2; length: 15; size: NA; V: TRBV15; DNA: TGTGCCACCAGCATAGAAAGCGGGAGGAGGGATGAGCAGTTCTTC; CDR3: CATSIESGRRDEQFF
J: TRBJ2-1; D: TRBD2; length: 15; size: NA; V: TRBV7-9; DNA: TGTGCCAGCAGCCACAGGACTAGCGGGAGCCGCGAGCAGTTCTTC; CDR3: CASSHRTSGSREQFF
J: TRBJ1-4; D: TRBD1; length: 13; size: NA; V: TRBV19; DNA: TGTGCCAGCGCGGGACAGTCCTATGAAAAACTGTTTTTT; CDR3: CASAGQSYEKLFF
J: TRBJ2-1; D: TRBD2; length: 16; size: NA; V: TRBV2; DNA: TGTGCCAGCAGTCGACTAGCGGGAGGTACAGGGGGTGAGCAGTTCTTC; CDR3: CASSRLAGGTGGEQFF
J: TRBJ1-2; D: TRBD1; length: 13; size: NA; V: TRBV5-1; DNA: TGCGCCAGCAGCCTGGGACAGTCGGATGGCTACACCTTC; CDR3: CASSLGQSDGYTF
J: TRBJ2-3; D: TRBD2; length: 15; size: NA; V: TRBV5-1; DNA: TGCGCCAGCAGCAGGGAGCGGGGACCCACAGATACGCAGTATTTT; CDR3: CASSRERGPTDTQYF
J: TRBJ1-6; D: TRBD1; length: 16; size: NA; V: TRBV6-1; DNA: TGTGCCAGCAGTGAAGACAGGGGGGCCTATAATTCACCCCTCCACTTT; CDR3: CASSEDRGAYNSPLHF
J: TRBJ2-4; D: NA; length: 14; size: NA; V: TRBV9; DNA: TGTGCCAGCAGCGAGCCGCCCGGGGGAGGCATTCAGTACTTC; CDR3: CASSEPPGGGIQYF
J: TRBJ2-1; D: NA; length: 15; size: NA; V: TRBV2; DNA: TGTGCCAGCAGTGAGGGACCTCCGCCCTACAATGAGCAGTTCTTC; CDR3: CASSEGPPPYNEQFF
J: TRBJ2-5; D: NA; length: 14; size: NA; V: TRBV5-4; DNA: TGTGCCAGCAGCCGTGAGGGGCGATACGAGACCCAGTACTTC; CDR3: CASSREGRYETQYF
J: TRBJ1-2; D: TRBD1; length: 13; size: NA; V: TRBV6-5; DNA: TGTGCCAGCACCTCCCCCGGGGACAGGGTCTACACCTTC; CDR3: CASTSPGDRVYTF
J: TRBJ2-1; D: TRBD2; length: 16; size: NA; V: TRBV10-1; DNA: TGCGCCAGCAGTGAGTCGTGGATGGGAGGGCGGAATGAGCAGTTCTTC; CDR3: CASSESWMGGRNEQFF
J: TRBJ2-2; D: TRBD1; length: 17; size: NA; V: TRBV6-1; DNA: TGTGCCAGCAGTGAAGTCCTCGCTCAGGGGGCTGCCGGGGAGCTGTTTTTT; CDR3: CASSEVLAQGAAGELFF
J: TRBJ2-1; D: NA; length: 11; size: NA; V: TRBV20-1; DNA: TGCAGTGCTAGTGACTACAATGAGCAGTTCTTC; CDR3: CSASDYNEQFF
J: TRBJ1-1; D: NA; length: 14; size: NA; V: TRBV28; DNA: TGTGCCAGCCTGAGGGGGGCGATGAACACTGAAGCTTTCTTT; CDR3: CASLRGAMNTEAFF
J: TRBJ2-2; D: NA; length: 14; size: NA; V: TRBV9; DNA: TGTGCCAGCAGCGATCGACGGTTCACCGGGGAGCTGTTTTTT; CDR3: CASSDRRFTGELFF
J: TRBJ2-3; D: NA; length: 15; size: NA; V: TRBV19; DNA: TGTGCCAGTAACATGGGACGGGGAAGCACAGATACGCAGTATTTT; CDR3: CASNMGRGSTDTQYF
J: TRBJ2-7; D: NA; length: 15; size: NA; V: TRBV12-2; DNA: TGTGCAAGTCGCTTAGCTCCTGCCGGGAGCTGCGAGCAGTACTTC; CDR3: CASRLAPAGSCEQYF
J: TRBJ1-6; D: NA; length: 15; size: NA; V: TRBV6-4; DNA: TGTGCCAGCAGAAGACAGAGCTCCTATAATTCACCCCTCCACTTT; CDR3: CASRRQSSYNSPLHF
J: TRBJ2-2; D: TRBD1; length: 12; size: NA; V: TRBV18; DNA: TGTGCCAGCGGACAGGGGGCCGGGGAGCTGTTTTTT; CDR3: CASGQGAGELFF
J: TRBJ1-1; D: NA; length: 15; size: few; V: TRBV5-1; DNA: TGCGCCAGCAGCTTGGAAGCAGGGGCGATGACTGAAGCTTTCTTT; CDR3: CASSLEAGAMTEAFF
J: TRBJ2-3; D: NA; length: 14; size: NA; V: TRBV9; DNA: TGTGCCAGCAGCCCCGGGGATAGCACAGATACGCAGTATTTT; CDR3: CASSPGDSTDTQYF
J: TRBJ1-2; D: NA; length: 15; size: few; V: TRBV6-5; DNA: TGTGCCAGCAGCCCCTCGGGCCTAGCTAACTATGGCTACACCTTC; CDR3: CASSPSGLANYGYTF
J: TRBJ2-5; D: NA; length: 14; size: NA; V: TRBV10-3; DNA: TGTGCCATCAGTGAGACCCCGGGACTCGAGACCCAGTACTTC; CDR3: CAISETPGLETQYF
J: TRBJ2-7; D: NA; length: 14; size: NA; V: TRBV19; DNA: TGTGCCAGTAGTCCCGGGGGATACTCCTACGAGCAGTACTTC; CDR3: CASSPGGYSYEQYF
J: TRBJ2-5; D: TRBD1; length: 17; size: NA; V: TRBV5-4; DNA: TGTGCCAGCAGCTTGACGGGTAGGACAGGGGTTGGAGAGACCCAGTACTTC; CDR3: CASSLTGRTGVGETQYF
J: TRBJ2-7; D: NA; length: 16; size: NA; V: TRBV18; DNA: TGTGCCAGCTCACTTGCCCTCGGGGGTAAGGCCTACGAGCAGTACTTC; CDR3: CASSLALGGKAYEQYF
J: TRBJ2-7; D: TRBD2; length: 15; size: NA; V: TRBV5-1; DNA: TGCGCCAGCAGCTCATTAGCGGGAGAGATATACGAGCAGTACTTC; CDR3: CASSSLAGEIYEQYF
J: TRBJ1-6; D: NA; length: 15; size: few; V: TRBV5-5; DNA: TGTGCCAGCAGCCAGACCAGCTCCTATAATTCACCCCTCCACTTT; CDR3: CASSQTSSYNSPLHF
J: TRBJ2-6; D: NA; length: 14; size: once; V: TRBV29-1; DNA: TGCAGCGTTGACCAGGTCTCTGGGGCCAACGTCCTGACTTTC; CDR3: CSVDQVSGANVLTF
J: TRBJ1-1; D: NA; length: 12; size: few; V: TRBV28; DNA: TGTGCCAGCTTGGGGGGACGGACTGAAGCTTTCTTT; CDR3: CASLGGRTEAFF
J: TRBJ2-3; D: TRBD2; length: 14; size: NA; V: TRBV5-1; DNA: TGCGCCAGCAGCTTGGAGCGGGGCGCAGATACGCAGTATTTT; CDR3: CASSLERGADTQYF
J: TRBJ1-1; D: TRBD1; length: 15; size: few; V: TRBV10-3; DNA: TGTGCCATCAATACGGGACAGGGGATAAACACTGAAGCTTTCTTT; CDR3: CAINTGQGINTEAFF
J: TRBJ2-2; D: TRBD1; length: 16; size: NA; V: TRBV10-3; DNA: TGTGCCATCAGTGGGCCCGGGACAGGGAACACCGGGGAGCTGTTTTTT; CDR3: CAISGPGTGNTGELFF
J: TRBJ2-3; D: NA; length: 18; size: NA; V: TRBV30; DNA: TGTGCCTGGAGTTCCCCCTGGGGAGCCACGATGGGGACAGATACGCAGTATTTT; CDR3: CAWSSPWGATMGTDTQYF
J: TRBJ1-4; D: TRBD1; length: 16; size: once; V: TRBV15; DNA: TGTGCCACCAGCCCGACCCCGGACAGGGCCAATGAAAAACTGTTTTTT; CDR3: CATSPTPDRANEKLFF
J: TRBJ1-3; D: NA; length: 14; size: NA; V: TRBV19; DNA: TGTGCCAGTTCACAGTCTTTCCTTGGAAACACCATATATTTT; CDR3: CASSQSFLGNTIYF
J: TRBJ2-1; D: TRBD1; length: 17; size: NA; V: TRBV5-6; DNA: TGTGCCAGCAGCCGGCTTCGGACAGGAACAACTTACAATGAGCAGTTCTTC; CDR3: CASSRLRTGTTYNEQFF
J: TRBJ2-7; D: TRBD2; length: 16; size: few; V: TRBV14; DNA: TGTGCCAGCAGCCAGGGAGGACTAGCGGGACTCGGCGAGCAGTACTTC; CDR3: CASSQGGLAGLGEQYF
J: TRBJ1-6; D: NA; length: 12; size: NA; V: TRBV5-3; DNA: TGTGCCAGAAGGCCCCGACAAGAGGTGCTCCACTTT; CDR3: CARRPRQEVLHF
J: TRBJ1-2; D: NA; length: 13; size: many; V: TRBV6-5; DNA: TGTGCCAGCAGTTACCGTGGTGGGTATGGCTACACCTTC; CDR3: CASSYRGGYGYTF
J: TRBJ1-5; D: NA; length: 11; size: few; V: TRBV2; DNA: TGTGCCAGCAGGGTTGGGCAGCCCCAGCATTTT; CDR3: CASRVGQPQHF
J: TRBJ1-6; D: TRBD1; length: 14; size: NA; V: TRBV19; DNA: TGTGCCAGTAGCGACAGGGCTTCTAATTCACCCCTCCACTTT; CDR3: CASSDRASNSPLHF
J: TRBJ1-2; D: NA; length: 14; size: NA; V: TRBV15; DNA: TGTGCCACCAGCAGAGACAGGGGTGAGAATGGCTACACCTTC; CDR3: CATSRDRGENGYTF
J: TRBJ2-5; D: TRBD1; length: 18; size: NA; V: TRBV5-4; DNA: TGTGCCAGCAGCCTTAAGACCCCCGGGACAGGGGGTAGAGCGACCCAGTACTTC; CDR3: CASSLKTPGTGGRATQYF
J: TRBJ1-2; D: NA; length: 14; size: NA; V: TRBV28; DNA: TGTGCCAGCAGTTTGGGGCCTTCCGACTATGGCTACACCTTC; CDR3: CASSLGPSDYGYTF
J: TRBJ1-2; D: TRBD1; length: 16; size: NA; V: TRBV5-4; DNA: TGTGCCAGCAGCGTACCCGGCTTTGGCAGGGGGTCTGGCTACACCTTC; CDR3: CASSVPGFGRGSGYTF
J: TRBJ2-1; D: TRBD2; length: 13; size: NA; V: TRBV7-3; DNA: TGTGCCAGCAGCTTAAATGGGGAGGGGAAGCAGTTCTTC; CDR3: CASSLNGEGKQFF
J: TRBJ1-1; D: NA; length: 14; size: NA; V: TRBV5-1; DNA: TGCGCCAGCAGCTTGCCAAGGGGGGACACTGAAGCTTTCTTT; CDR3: CASSLPRGDTEAFF
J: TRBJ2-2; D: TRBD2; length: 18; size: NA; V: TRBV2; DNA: TGTGCCAGCAGTGCCCGGGCGGGAGGGCCGGAAATCACCGGGGAGCTGTTTTTT; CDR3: CASSARAGGPEITGELFF
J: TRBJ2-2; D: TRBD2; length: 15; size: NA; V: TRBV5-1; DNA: TGCGCCAGTCATCCGGGACTAGCGGGCTCCGGGGAGCTGTTTTTT; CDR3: CASHPGLAGSGELFF
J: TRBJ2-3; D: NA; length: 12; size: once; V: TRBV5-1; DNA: TGCGCCAGCAGCCATAACACAGATACGCAGTATTTT; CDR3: CASSHNTDTQYF
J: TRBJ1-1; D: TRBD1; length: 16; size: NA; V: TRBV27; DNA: TGTGCCAGCAGTTTATCCCCGGGACAGGGTCGCACTGAAGCTTTCTTT; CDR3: CASSLSPGQGRTEAFF
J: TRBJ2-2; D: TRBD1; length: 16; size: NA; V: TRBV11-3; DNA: TGTGCCAGCAGCCTCTTCGGACAGGGTGGGACCGGGGAGCTGTTTTTT; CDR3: CASSLFGQGGTGELFF
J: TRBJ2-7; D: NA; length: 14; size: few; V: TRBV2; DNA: TGTGCCAGCACTGGCGGTCGAACAGCCTACGAGCAGTACTTC; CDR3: CASTGGRTAYEQYF
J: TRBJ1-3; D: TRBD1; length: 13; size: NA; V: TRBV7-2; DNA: TGTGCCAGCAGCTCCGGACAGGGTGGTACCATATATTTT; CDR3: CASSSGQGGTIYF